These 23 T cell receptor beta chains share one sample of origin, sequenced in a study of beta chain features in type 1 diabetes. General observations from the study: Within each of all four CD4+ subsets, Type 1 diabetes patients had TCRB CDR3s that were moderately but significantly shorter.

Their recognized antigens are unknown. Sequencing targeted expressed TCRB transcripts, as all isolated RNA had been reverse transcribed. Repertoires were generated with immunoSEQ multiplex PCR, while TCRdb's copy carries only in-frame clones and drops some. The table records some 350,000 clones, roughly a tenth of them present only once. The source material was central memory CD4+ T cells from blood. The receptors were gathered from a man under 40 with type 1 diabetes.

This clone was recorded a few times. CDR3 loop: CASSSRDGAGTDTQYF. The CDR3 DNA follows: TGTGCCAGTAGTAGCCGGGACGGCGCGGGCACAGATACGCAGTATTTT. This chain joins TRBV19 and TRBJ2-3; tentatively, D is TRBD1 or TRBD2 (5 bases each). The CDR3 has 16 residues. Trimming took off 4 bases at V and 1 base at J, with 15 bases between the two ends. Per the germline V gene, CDR1 is LNHDA and CDR2 is SQIVND (reference sequence).

This clone has only a few counts. Other DNA sequences in this specimen translate into the identical CDR3. The chain is built from TRBV11-3 and TRBJ1-1; no clear D. The CDR3 consists of 13 residues. V was shortened by 1 base and J by 1 base, with 4 bases between the two germline ends. Per germline, CDR1 SGHNT and CDR2 YENEEA. In DNA form, the CDR3 reads TGTGCCAGCAGCTTAGGTCGGAACACTGAAGCTTTCTTT. This gives the protein CASSLGRNTEAFF.

This clone was counted a few times. The rearrangement links TRBV6-6 to TRBJ2-3; TRBD2 matches 8 bases. The length of the CDR3 is 16 residues. V lost 2 bases, J lost 4 bases, and 8 bases stayed unmatched. Germline CDR1 is MNHNY and CDR2 is SVGAGI (reference sequence). Written as DNA, the CDR3 is TGTGCCAGCAGTTACGGCCAGGGAGCGGGAGCAGATACGCAGTATTTT. As protein: CASSYGQGAGADTQYF.

There are a few counts of this clone. The chain employs TRBV2 and TRBJ2-2; perhaps D is TRBD1 or TRBD2 (8 bases each). Germline V gene data show CDR1 as SNHLY and CDR2 as FYNNEI. The V end was cut by 5 bases, the J end by 0 bases, with 22 bases between. The length of the CDR3 is 19 residues. For the CDR3, the DNA is TGTGCCAGCAGTTATAGCGGGACAGGAAGTTACGCGAACACCGGGGAGCTGTTTTTT. Protein product: CASSYSGTGSYANTGELFF.

This clone was observed a handful of times. The rearrangement joins TRBV7-8 to TRBJ2-1; 10 bases are shared with TRBD1. This CDR3 spans 13 amino acids. CDR1 SGHVS and CDR2 FQNEAQ come from the germline V gene. Trimming removed 3 bases from V and 8 bases from J; junction bases left unmatched: 1. DNA for the CDR3: TGTGCCAGCAGCTTTGGGACAGGGGATGAGCAGTTCTTC. Residues: CASSFGTGDEQFF.

V usage is TRBV11-2 and J usage is TRBJ2-7; 7 bases line up with TRBD2. The CDR3 loop spans 16 amino acids. Germline-derived CDR1 and CDR2 are SGHAT and FQNNGV. Trimming cost V 5 bases and J 6 bases; bases outside gene matches: 16. CDR3 region: CASSPVGGVVFGEQYF. In DNA form, the CDR3 reads TGTGCCAGCAGCCCTGTGGGAGGGGTAGTTTTTGGCGAGCAGTACTTC.

The CDR3 sequence is CASRGGRGLQTQYF. The CDR3 nucleotides are TGTGCCAGCAGGGGCGGTAGGGGGTTGCAGACCCAGTACTTC. The chain couples TRBV27 to TRBJ2-5, with D possibly matching TRBD1 (6 bases). V was trimmed by 6 bases and J by 6 bases, leaving 17 bases between them. CDR3 length: 14 residues. Per the germline V gene, CDR1 is MNHEY and CDR2 is SMNVEV (reference sequence).

The CDR3 is CASSLSGRGPTEAFF. The CDR3, as DNA: TGTGCCAGCAGCTTATCGGGCAGGGGGCCAACTGAAGCTTTCTTT. This chain links TRBV7-9 with TRBJ1-1; TRBD1 matches 8 bases. CDR1 and CDR2 (germline): SEHNR, FQNEAQ (reference sequence). Germline trimming cut 2 bases from V and 5 bases from J; bases unmatched to any gene: 7. This CDR3 is 15 amino acids long.

The V gene is TRBV5-4, the J gene TRBJ2-7; TRBD2 aligns across 8 bases. The CDR3 covers 15 residues. Germline CDR1 is SGHNT and CDR2 is YYREEE (reference sequence). After removal of 3 bases from V and 2 bases from J, the junction contained 7 bases not matched to a gene. CDR3 in amino acids: CASSSPTSATYEQYF. DNA of the CDR3: TGTGCCAGCAGCTCCCCGACTAGCGCGACCTACGAGCAGTACTTC.

This clone was counted a few times. V usage is TRBV10-1 and J usage is TRBJ2-1; 9 bases line up with TRBD1. The length of the CDR3 is 17 residues. The junction had 6 bases not matched to a gene; V was cut back by 3 bases and J by 0 bases. Germline loops: CDR1 WNHNN, CDR2 SYGVQD (reference sequence). CDR3 DNA sequence: TGCGCCAGCAGTGACCACAGGGGGCTGAGCTCCTACAATGAGCAGTTCTTC. It is translated as CASSDHRGLSSYNEQFF.

The gene calls are TRBV7-2 and TRBJ2-7, with D perhaps TRBD2 (7 bases). Between the trimmed V and J ends, which lost 7 bases and 0 bases, there was a span of 16 bases. The CDR3 loop spans 15 amino acids. Germline V gene lookup returns CDR1 SGHTA and CDR2 FQGNSA. CDR3 nucleotides: TGTGCCAGCACCCAGGGGCGGGAGATCTCCTACGAGCAGTACTTC. This gives the protein CASTQGREISYEQYF.

This clone was picked up many times. Other DNA sequences in this specimen translate into the identical CDR3. The chain links TRBV11-2 to TRBJ1-4; possible D gene TRBD1, 5 bases. Germline V gene sequence: CDR1 SGHAT, CDR2 FQNNGV. The CDR3 length is 15 residues. Deletions cut 1 base from V and 6 bases from J, with 12 bases between. The CDR3: CASSLARQGYEKLFF. The DNA of the CDR3 is TGTGCCAGCAGCTTAGCCCGCCAGGGATATGAAAAACTGTTTTTT.

This clone was counted only a few times. The J gene is TRBJ2-3, the V gene TRBV5-8; 15 positions match TRBD2. CDR1 and CDR2 (germline): SGHTS, YDEGEE. J lost 9 bases, V lost 4 bases, and 6 bases had no gene match. This CDR3 has 15 residues. CDR3 region: CASSQGTSGRLTQYF. The CDR3 region has the DNA TGTGCCAGCAGCCAAGGGACTAGCGGGAGGCTAACGCAGTATTTT. The whole variable domain, filled in from reference TRBV5-8 and TRBJ2-3, reads EAGVTQSPTHLIKTRGQQATLRCSPISGHTSVYWYQQALGLGLQFLLWYDEGEERNRGNFPPRFSGRQFPNYSSELNVNALELEDSALYLCASSQGTSGRLTQYFGPGTRLTVL.

The table lists this clone with a few counts. The chain employs TRBV6-6 and TRBJ2-3; 7 nucleotides match TRBD2. Germline CDR1 MNHNY, CDR2 SVGAGI (reference sequence). The junction had 6 bases not matched to a gene; V was cut back by 2 bases and J by 4 bases. This CDR3 region has 15 residues. The CDR3 nucleotides read TGTGCCAGCAGTTACCAGGCGGGAGTTTCAGATACGCAGTATTTT. It encodes CASSYQAGVSDTQYF.

In its sample, this clone was seen a few times. The chain recombines TRBV7-2 with TRBJ2-7, with 7 nucleotides matching TRBD1. V lost 2 bases to trimming and J lost 3 bases; unmatched junction nucleotides: 13. Germline CDR1 SGHTA, CDR2 FQGNSA. The CDR3 has 17 amino acids. The CDR3 loop is CASSLHGTGVGVYEQYF. For the CDR3, the DNA is TGTGCCAGCAGCTTACATGGTACAGGGGTTGGAGTCTACGAGCAGTACTTC.

The CDR3 region has the DNA TGTGCCAGTAGTAAAGGGACTAGCGGGAGTCCTCTCAACGAGCAGTACTTC. Residues: CASSKGTSGSPLNEQYF. The genes are TRBV19 and TRBJ2-7; the match to TRBD2 covers 14 bases. Trimming removed 4 bases from V and 5 bases from J; junction bases left unmatched: 10. The CDR3 is made up of 17 amino acids. Germline CDR1 reads LNHDA; CDR2 reads SQIVND (reference sequence).

This clone came up a few times. The rearrangement joins TRBV11-2 to TRBJ2-1; D possibly uses TRBD1 or TRBD2 (5 bases each). The CDR3 runs 15 residues. V lost 5 bases and J lost 5, with 16 bases in between. In germline, CDR1 is SGHAT, CDR2 FQNNGV. The CDR3 loop reads CASSPIRGSDNEQFF. CDR3 DNA: TGTGCCAGCAGCCCGATTCGGGGCTCAGACAATGAGCAGTTCTTC.

At least ten counts were recorded for this clone. This chain links TRBV7-3 with TRBJ2-7; D is undetermined. Germline V CDR1 and CDR2: SGHTA, FQGTGA. V lost 4 bases to trimming and J lost 7 bases, with 14 bases between them. The CDR3 consists of 13 residues. The CDR3 coding sequence is TGTGCCAGCAGCTCCCAACCTACGAGGGAGCAGTACTTC. Translating gives CASSSQPTREQYF.

V and J are TRBV27 and TRBJ2-2, with a possible D match to TRBD2 (6 bases). V shed 4 bases and J shed 3 bases, with 15 bases lying between them. From germline, CDR1 is MNHEY and CDR2 SMNVEV (reference sequence). The CDR3 length is 16 residues. In nucleotides, the CDR3 is TGTGCCAGCAGTTCGGGGACTCCTACATACACCGGGGAGCTGTTTTTT. It codes for CASSSGTPTYTGELFF.

In its sample, this clone was seen a few times. V and J are TRBV7-7 and TRBJ2-6; 9 bases align to TRBD1. There are 17 residues in the CDR3. The germline gives CDR1 SSHAT, CDR2 FNYEAQ (reference sequence). This chain's CDR3 is CASLSTGGETGANVLTF. The CDR3 DNA reads TGTGCTAGCCTAAGCACAGGGGGCGAGACTGGGGCCAACGTCCTGACTTTC. Full variable domain (remainder filled in from reference TRBV7-7 and TRBJ2-6): GAGVSQSPRYKVTKRGQDVTLRCDPISSHATLYWYQQALGQGPEFLTYFNYEAQPDKSGLPSDRFSAERPEGSISTLTIQRTEQRDSAMYRCASLSTGGETGANVLTFGAGSRLTVL.

In regard to this clone: An end of the junction differs from the germline gene, which may be a read error. The V call is TRBV10-3, the J call TRBJ2-4; no definite D call. This CDR3 region has 15 residues. From germline, CDR1 is ENHRY and CDR2 SYGVKD. The CDR3 sequence: CASSYSGRLQNIQYF. The CDR3 DNA follows: TGTGCCAGCAGTTACAGTGGGCGTCTCCAAAACATTCAGTACTTC.

This clone showed up just a few times. The chain couples TRBV18 to TRBJ2-2; D unresolved. Germline CDR1 and CDR2: KGHSH and LQKENI. This CDR3 region has 14 residues. V lost 3 bases, J lost 7 bases, and 12 bases lay in between. The CDR3 sequence is CASSPVSRDGELFF. The CDR3 DNA reads as TGTGCCAGCTCACCGGTGTCAAGAGACGGGGAGCTGTTTTTT.

About this clone itself: Other DNA sequences in this specimen translate into the identical CDR3. The chain employs TRBV5-1 and TRBJ1-1; D is undetermined. This CDR3 comprises 13 residues. Germline CDR1 SGHRS, CDR2 YFSETQ. V was pared by 0 bases and J by 1 base, with 4 bases between. The CDR3 region is CASSLGGNTEAFF. In DNA, the CDR3 is TGCGCCAGCAGCTTGGGAGGGAACACTGAAGCTTTCTTT.